A single sample gave rise to the 10 T cell receptor beta chains below, sequenced in a study of CD8+ T cells in alopecia areata. In each case, RNA was isolated and then reverse transcribed into cDNA as the sequencing template. TCRdb's copy holds only in-frame clones and misses some; the assay was immunoSEQ multiplex PCR. This table has 80,000 to 100,000 clones, roughly 41% appearing once. The specimen sequenced was CD4+ T cells sorted from blood. These receptor sequences come from a human donor with alopecia areata.

Concerning this clone: Its ends do not fully match the called genes, so a read error is possible. The J gene is TRBJ2-1, the V gene TRBV29-1, with a tentative D call TRBD1 (5 bases). There are 12 residues in the CDR3. Germline V gene lookup returns CDR1 SQVTM and CDR2 ANQGSEA. The DNA for the CDR3 is TGCAGCGTTGTAGAGACAGTCAATGAGCAGCTCTTC. It yields the protein CSVVETVNEQLF.

V is TRBV29-1 and J is TRBJ1-2, with 10 bases that match TRBD1. This CDR3 region has 12 residues. V trimming: 7 bases; J trimming: 6 bases; junction bases outside the gene matches: 5. Germline V gives CDR1 SQVTM, CDR2 ANQGSEA. CDR3 DNA sequence: TGCAGCGCCGCCGGGACAGGGGATGGCTACACCTTC. The encoded protein is CSAAGTGDGYTF.

The chain employs TRBV30 and TRBJ1-1; D is uncertain. CDR1 GTSNPN and CDR2 SVGIG come from the germline V gene (reference sequence). This CDR3 is 12 amino acids long. Trimming took off 2 bases at V and 3 bases at J, with 7 bases between the two ends. Written as DNA, the CDR3 is TGTGCCTGGAGTCCAGCTTACACTGAAGCTTTCTTT. It specifies CAWSPAYTEAFF.

The chain combines TRBV4-2 with TRBJ1-1; a possible D gene is TRBD1 (5 bases). Germline values: CDR1 LGHNA, CDR2 YNFKEQ. The CDR3 has 15 amino acids. Between the trimmed V and J ends, which lost 1 base and 2 bases, there was a span of 11 bases. CDR3 bases: TGTGCCAGCAGCCAAGTCGGGGGAGTAAACACTGAAGCTTTCTTT. This translates into CASSQVGGVNTEAFF.

This clone was counted between two and nine times. The sample holds other DNA sequences that translate to the same CDR3. The chain carries TRBV6-6 and TRBJ1-1, with D possibly matching TRBD1 (5 bases). V was pared by 2 bases and J by 1 base, with 5 bases between. Germline V gene sequence: CDR1 MNHNY, CDR2 SVGAGI (reference sequence). The CDR3 runs to 13 residues. The CDR3 DNA reads as TGTGCCAGCAGTTACCAGGGGAACACTGAAGCTTTCTTT. Translated: CASSYQGNTEAFF.

The chain carries TRBV4-1 and TRBJ2-1; a weak D match, TRBD2 (5 bases). This CDR3 is 18 amino acids long. From germline, CDR1 is MGHRA and CDR2 YSYEKL. Trimming cost V 2 bases and J 1 base, with 18 bases left between them. The CDR3 sequence: CASSQRTQSGSSYNEQFF. The CDR3 DNA reads TGCGCCAGCAGCCAACGTACCCAATCGGGGAGTTCCTACAATGAGCAGTTCTTC.

This chain connects TRBV5-1 to TRBJ1-2, with 8 bases identical to TRBD1. Looked up from germline, CDR1 is SGHRS and CDR2 is YFSETQ. With 4 bases clipped from V and 5 bases from J, the junction kept 10 bases outside the gene matches. CDR3 length: 15 amino acids. CDR3: CASSHGTTGDYGYTF. The CDR3 region has the DNA TGCGCCAGCAGCCATGGGACGACAGGGGATTATGGCTACACCTTC.

The rearrangement uses TRBV23-1 and TRBJ1-5; D perhaps matches TRBD1 (5 bases). TRBV23-1 is assigned to the ORF class and has an uncertain function. V was cut by 2 bases and J by 2 bases, with 13 bases left in between. This CDR3 is 16 amino acids long. CDR3 protein: CASSQSGDVGNQPQHF. CDR3 bases: TGCGCCAGCAGTCAAAGTGGGGACGTGGGCAATCAGCCCCAGCATTTT.

This clone is deemed medium-sized (0.01 to 0.1%). This chain joins TRBV7-3 and TRBJ2-1; 7 positions agree with TRBD2. The CDR3 loop spans 15 amino acids. In germline, CDR1 is SGHTA, CDR2 FQGTGA. Losses at the gene ends were 5 bases for V and 4 bases for J; bases not matched to a gene: 8. In DNA form, the CDR3 reads TGTGCCAGCAGCAAATCCGGGACTAAATACAATGAGCAGTTCTTC. Its protein is CASSKSGTKYNEQFF.

The chain is built from TRBV7-8 and TRBJ2-4, with 8 positions matching TRBD1. Per germline, CDR1 SGHVS and CDR2 FQNEAQ. This CDR3 is built from 19 residues. J gave up 8 bases and V 5 bases, and 23 bases lay outside the gene matches. The CDR3, as DNA: TGTGCCAGCAGCCTGAGAAGATTTTTCGCCGGACAGGGAAAAGACATTCAGTACTTC. Protein product: CASSLRRFFAGQGKDIQYF. Looking up the rest from reference TRBV7-8 and TRBJ2-4 gives the full variable domain: GAGVSQSPRYKVAKRGQDVALRCDPISGHVSLFWYQQALGQGPEFLTYFQNEAQLDKSGLPSDRFFAERPEGSVSTLKIQRTQQEDSAVYLCASSLRRFFAGQGKDIQYFGAGTRLSVL.